Below, one T cell receptor beta chain is given with its context. Its antigen is not identified. The data were produced by immunoSEQ multiplex PCR, yet TCRdb's version contains in-frame clones alone and is incomplete. The sample lists approximately 31,000 clones, roughly 70% occurring once. The CDR3 is made up of 11 amino acids. The germline gives CDR1 SGHDT, CDR2 YYEEEE. With 3 bases removed from V and 5 bases from J, the gap between germline ends came to 5 bases. Controls came from buffy coats of healthy blood donors. The data are from a study of STAT5B mutations in CD4+ large granular lymphocyte leukemia. Study-wide results and limits: Compared with healthy controls (2/35), patient top clones favored TRBV06 (8/27). Without putative leukemic clones, patient CD4-sorted repertoires remained more clonal than healthy CD4+ repertoires.

The rearrangement links TRBV5-6 to TRBJ2-5; the D call may be TRBD1 or TRBD2 (5 bases each). The clonotype originates from a human donor in good health. The sequenced sample consisted of CD4+ T cells from blood buffy coats. CDR3 coding DNA: TGTGCCAGCAGCTGGGGGGAGACCCAGTACTTC. This translates into CASSWGETQYF.